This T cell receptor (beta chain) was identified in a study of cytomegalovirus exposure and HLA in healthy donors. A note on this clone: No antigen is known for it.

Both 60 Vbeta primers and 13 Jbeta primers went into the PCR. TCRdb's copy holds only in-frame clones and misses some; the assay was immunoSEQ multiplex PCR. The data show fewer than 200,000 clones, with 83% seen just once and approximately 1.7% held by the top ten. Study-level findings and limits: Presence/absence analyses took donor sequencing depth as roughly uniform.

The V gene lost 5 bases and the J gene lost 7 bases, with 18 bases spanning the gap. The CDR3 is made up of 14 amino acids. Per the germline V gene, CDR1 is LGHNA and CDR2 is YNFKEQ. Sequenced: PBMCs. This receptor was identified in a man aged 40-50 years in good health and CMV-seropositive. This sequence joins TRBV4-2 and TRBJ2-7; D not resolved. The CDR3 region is CASSTLHGQQEQYF. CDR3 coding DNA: TGTGCCAGCAGCACCCTTCATGGGCAGCAAGAGCAGTACTTC.